This TCR beta chain was profiled in a study of cytomegalovirus exposure and HLA in healthy donors. CDR1 is ENHRY, CDR2 SYGVKD, per germline. The J segment lost 3 bases and the V segment lost 2 bases, leaving 7 bases of the junction unmatched. The CDR3 has 16 amino acids. General study results and limits: The authors reported that TCR beta sequences could predict HLA-A and HLA-B alleles. These predictions were accurate for most subjects in the first cohort. The authors excluded some V segments, including TRBV6-2 and TRBV6-3, as indistinguishable.

Notes on this clone: Its target is unknown.

The PCR had 60 Vbeta and 13 Jbeta primers. The method was immunoSEQ multiplex PCR; TCRdb's version includes in-frame clones alone and lacks a portion of them. The table lists under 150,000 clones, approximately 80% of them singletons. This TCR came from a male donor in good health and CMV-seronegative. Input material: PBMCs. The chain joins TRBV10-3 to TRBJ2-7; TRBD1 agrees at 10 bases. The CDR3 DNA is TGTGCCATCAGTGAGAATCCGGGACAGGGGTTCTACGAGCAGTACTTC. Translating gives CAISENPGQGFYEQYF.